What follows are 9 T cell receptor beta chains derived from one specimen sequenced in a study of shared clonotypes between healthy human individuals. Data came from immunoSEQ multiplex PCR; TCRdb stores just in-frame clones and leaves some out. The sample contains more than 1.2 million clones, about 98.5% of which appear only once. Source material: naive CD4+ T cells sorted from blood. Subset reported: CD45RA+ positively selected. These TCRs come from a young man in good health.

The chain uses TRBV28 and TRBJ1-1; D is unresolved. The germline gives CDR1 MDHEN, CDR2 SYDVKM. There are 15 residues in the CDR3. V was cut by 4 bases and J by 6 bases, with 18 bases left in between. Here the CDR3 reads CASSSLAAPRAEAFF. The CDR3 DNA reads TGTGCCAGCAGTTCATTGGCCGCGCCGAGGGCTGAAGCTTTCTTT. Full variable domain (outside the CDR3, taken from reference TRBV28 and TRBJ1-1): DVKVTQSSRYLVKRTGEKVFLECVQDMDHENMFWYRQDPGLGLRLIYFSYDVKMKEKGDIPEGYSVSREKKERFSLILESASTNQTSMYLCASSSLAAPRAEAFFGQGTRLTVV.

This CDR3 reads CASSKYRYQETQYF. The CDR3 DNA reads as TGTGCCAGCAGCAAATACAGGTACCAAGAGACCCAGTACTTC. This chain uses TRBV7-2 with TRBJ2-5, with a weak D call TRBD1 (5 bases). This CDR3 is 14 amino acids long. V gave up 5 bases and J gave up 0 bases, with 10 bases separating them. Germline V gene sequence: CDR1 SGHTA, CDR2 FQGNSA.

V and J are TRBV28 and TRBJ1-5, with D possibly TRBD1 on 5 matching bases. Germline V gives CDR1 MDHEN, CDR2 SYDVKM. This CDR3 comprises 15 residues. V lost 10 bases to trimming and J lost 3 bases, with 19 bases between them. The CDR3 loop reads CANGGTTNPNQPQHF. The DNA of the CDR3 is TGTGCCAACGGGGGGACCACTAACCCCAATCAGCCCCAGCATTTT. Supplemented by reference TRBV28 and TRBJ1-5, the full variable domain reads DVKVTQSSRYLVKRTGEKVFLECVQDMDHENMFWYRQDPGLGLRLIYFSYDVKMKEKGDIPEGYSVSREKKERFSLILESASTNQTSMYLCANGGTTNPNQPQHFGDGTRLSIL.

The J gene is TRBJ1-5, the V gene TRBV27; possible D gene TRBD1, 6 bases. Germline V CDR1 and CDR2: MNHEY, SMNVEV (reference sequence). The V end was cut by 6 bases, the J end by 1 base, with 10 bases between. The CDR3 is made up of 14 amino acids. In nucleotides, the CDR3 is TGTGCCAGCAGCGTGGACAGAAGCAATCAGCCCCAGCATTTT. Translation: CASSVDRSNQPQHF.

This rearrangement joins TRBV5-1 to TRBJ1-1, with a possible D match to TRBD1 (6 bases). Germline V gene data show CDR1 as SGHRS and CDR2 as YFSETQ. CDR3 length: 17 amino acids. V was cut by 1 base and J by 3 bases, with 19 bases left in between. In DNA form, the CDR3 reads TGCGCCAGCAGCTTGAAGGTGGGCCAGGGGCCTGACACTGAAGCTTTCTTT. This encodes CASSLKVGQGPDTEAFF.

DNA of the CDR3: TGCGCCAGCAGGGTTGGCGGTACAGGGGAAGAGACCCAGTACTTC. It translates to CASRVGGTGEETQYF. This chain joins TRBV5-1 and TRBJ2-5; 7 bases map to TRBD1. Per germline, CDR1 SGHRS and CDR2 YFSETQ. The CDR3 is 15 residues long. J was trimmed by 3 bases and V by 5 bases; bases with no gene match: 10.

The J gene is TRBJ2-5, the V gene TRBV7-9; D uncertain. The CDR3 runs to 12 residues. Trimming shortened V by 8 bases and J by 4 bases, and 11 bases separated the two germline ends. Per germline, CDR1 SEHNR and CDR2 FQNEAQ (reference sequence). Here the CDR3 reads CASQGLAETQYF. CDR3 nucleotides: TGTGCCAGCCAAGGTTTAGCAGAGACCCAGTACTTC.

The chain has TRBV18 and TRBJ2-1; the D gene is possibly TRBD1 (7 bases). Germline V gene data show CDR1 as KGHSH and CDR2 as LQKENI. V lost 3 bases, J lost 5 bases, and 17 bases lay in between. The CDR3 length is 16 residues. The CDR3 DNA reads TGTGCCAGCTCACCCAGTCGGCAGGGGGGAAACAATGAGCAGTTCTTC. Its protein is CASSPSRQGGNNEQFF.

This clone is a singleton in its sample. The chain recombines TRBV5-4 with TRBJ1-2, with no clear D. Germline CDR1 is SGHNT and CDR2 is YYREEE (reference sequence). The CDR3 contains 12 residues. V was cut by 4 bases and J by 8 bases, with 12 bases left in between. The CDR3 loop reads CASSPVGRGYTF. As DNA, the CDR3 is TGTGCCAGCAGCCCAGTGGGTCGGGGCTACACCTTC. The full variable domain, its missing parts supplied by reference TRBV5-4 and TRBJ1-2, is ETGVTQSPTHLIKTRGQQVTLRCSSQSGHNTVSWYQQALGQGPQFIFQYYREEENGRGNFPPRFSGLQFPNYSSELNVNALELDDSALYLCASSPVGRGYTFGSGTRLTVV.